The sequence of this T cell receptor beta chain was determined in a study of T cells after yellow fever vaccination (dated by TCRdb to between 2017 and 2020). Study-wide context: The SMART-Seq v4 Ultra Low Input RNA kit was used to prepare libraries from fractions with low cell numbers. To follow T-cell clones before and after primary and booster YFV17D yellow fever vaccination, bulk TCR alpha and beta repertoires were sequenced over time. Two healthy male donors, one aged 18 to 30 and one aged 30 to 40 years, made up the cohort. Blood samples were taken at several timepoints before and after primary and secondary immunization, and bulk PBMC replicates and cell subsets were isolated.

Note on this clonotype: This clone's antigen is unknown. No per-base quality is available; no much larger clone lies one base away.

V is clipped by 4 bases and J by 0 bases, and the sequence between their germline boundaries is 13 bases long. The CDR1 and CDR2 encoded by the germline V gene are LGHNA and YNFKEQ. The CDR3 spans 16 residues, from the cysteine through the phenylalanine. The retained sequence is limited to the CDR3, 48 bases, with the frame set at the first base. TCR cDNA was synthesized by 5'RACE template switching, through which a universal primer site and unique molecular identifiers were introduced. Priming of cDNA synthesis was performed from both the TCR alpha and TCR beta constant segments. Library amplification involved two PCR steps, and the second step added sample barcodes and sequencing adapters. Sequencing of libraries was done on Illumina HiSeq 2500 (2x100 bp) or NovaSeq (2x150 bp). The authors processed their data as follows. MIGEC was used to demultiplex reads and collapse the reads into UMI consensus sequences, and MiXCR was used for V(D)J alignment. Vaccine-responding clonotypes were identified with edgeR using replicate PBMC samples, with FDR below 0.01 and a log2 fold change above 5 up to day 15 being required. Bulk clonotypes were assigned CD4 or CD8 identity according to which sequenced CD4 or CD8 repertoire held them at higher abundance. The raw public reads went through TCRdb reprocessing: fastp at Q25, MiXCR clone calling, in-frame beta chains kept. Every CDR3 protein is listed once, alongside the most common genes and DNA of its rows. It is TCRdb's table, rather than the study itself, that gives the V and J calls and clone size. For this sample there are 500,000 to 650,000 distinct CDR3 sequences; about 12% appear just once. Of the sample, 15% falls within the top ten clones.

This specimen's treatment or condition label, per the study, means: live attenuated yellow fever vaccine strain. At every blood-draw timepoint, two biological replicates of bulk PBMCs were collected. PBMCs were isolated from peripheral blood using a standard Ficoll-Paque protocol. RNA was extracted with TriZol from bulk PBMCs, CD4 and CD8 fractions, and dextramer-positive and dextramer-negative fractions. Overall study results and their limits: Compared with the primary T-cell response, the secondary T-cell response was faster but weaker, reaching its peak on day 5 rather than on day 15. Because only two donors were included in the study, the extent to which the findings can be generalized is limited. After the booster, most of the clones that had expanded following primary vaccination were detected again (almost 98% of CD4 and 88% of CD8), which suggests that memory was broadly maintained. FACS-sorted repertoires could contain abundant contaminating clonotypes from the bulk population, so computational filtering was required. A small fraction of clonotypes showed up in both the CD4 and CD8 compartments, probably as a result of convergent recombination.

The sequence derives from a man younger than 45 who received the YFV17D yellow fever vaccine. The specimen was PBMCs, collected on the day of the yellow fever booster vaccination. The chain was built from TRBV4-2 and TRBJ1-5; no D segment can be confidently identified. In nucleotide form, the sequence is TGTGCCAGCAGCCTTGGTGCCGGGGATAGCAATCAGCCCCAGCATTTT. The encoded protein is CASSLGAGDSNQPQHF.